This T cell receptor beta chain originates from a study of human T cells and chemical hapten exposure (dated by TCRdb to 2020 to 2023). As for the study more broadly: For sensitization, 2% DPC in acetone was applied to a roughly 2 cm by roughly 2 cm area of upper inner arm skin. Patch testing on the upper back used Finn chambers containing 0.01% DPC, with scoring done after 6 days according to International Contact Dermatitis Research Group standards. Patient blood was sampled pre-sensitization (week 0) and at 2, 6 and about 24 weeks after DPC sensitization. The study tracked peripheral blood TCR repertoire changes in vivo during primary and secondary sensitization to the hapten diphenylcyclopropenone (DPC) in alopecia patients. The mostly female patient cohort included alopecia areata with under or over 50% scalp involvement, alopecia totalis and alopecia universalis. About 27 alopecia patients gave blood for TCR sequencing at one to four time points (pre-sensitization, 2, 6 and 24 weeks). Weekly therapeutic DPC doses were additionally applied to the scalp of patients throughout the roughly 25-week study period. The libraries were sequenced as a pool, and the TCR yield per sample differed mostly because of small variations in library volumes within the pool. Findings and caveats that apply to the study as a whole: Because every patient had alopecia, a presumed autoimmune disease, the patients' immune response might differ from that of healthy individuals. DPC sensitization did not change the number of TCRs with a frequency above 1 in 1000, and there was no evidence of changes in global repertoire structure. After repeated subsampling, the strength of the expansion versus patch-test correlation and the threshold at which it became significant changed. Patch test score was positively correlated with the number of PT1 expanded TCRs, with significance at thresholds 8, 16 and 32 but not at 4. Significantly more large CDR3 similarity clusters were formed by expanded TCRs than by pre-sensitization or healthy control sets, consistent with antigen-driven responses.

Libraries were prepared through RACE. Sequencing took place on a NextSeq 500. During library preparation, unique molecular identifiers were attached to individual cDNA molecules so that TCRs could be counted in a quantitative, reproducible way. For every blood RNA sample, sequencing covered both the TCR alpha and TCR beta chains. The published analysis was carried out like this. Samples had a median of around 92,000 TCRs, with a range from roughly 20,000 to 690,600. V, J and CDR3 annotation of the TCR reads was carried out using the Decombinator software suite. For PS versus PT1 abundance plots, all samples were subsampled to the same number of TCRs (28,000). TCRs were defined as expanded if absent before sensitization and observed at least eight times at the 2-week time point. TCRdb's own reprocessing of the public reads used fastp at Q25 and MiXCR and kept productive beta chains. Merged by CDR3 protein, the rows form single entries marked with the most common genes and DNA. The authors' filters were not applied to this entry. This sample lists 73,000 or so distinct CDR3 sequences; over 6.5% were detected once. The leading ten clones occupy around 3.5% of the sample.

The cysteine opens and the phenylalanine closes a CDR3 of 15 amino acids. Here the CDR3 DNA is all that survives: 45 bases in frame from base 1. Cut back by 3 bases and 2 bases, the V and J ends lie 14 bases apart. From a lookup of the germline V gene (reference sequence), CDR1 and CDR2 are DFQATT and SNEGSKA. The intended sense of this specimen's time point label: patch test 2, 6 weeks after DPC sensitization. The sample's treatment or condition label is to be understood as: therapeutic diphenylcyclopropenone sensitization with weekly scalp DPC. Blood at each patch-test visit was drawn before the patch test was applied. Patients were considered eligible if aged 18 to 70, diagnosed with alopecia and deemed suitable for DPC therapy, and patients were excluded if pregnant. Unfractionated whole blood was collected in Tempus Blood RNA tubes, and total RNA was extracted from that blood. This clonotype was seen ten or more times. No cognate antigen has been identified for it. No base qualities exist here, and no much larger clone lies one base off it.

This TCR derives from a woman aged 50 to 60 with alopecia areata. Some clones in this sample may be carry-over from other donors' samples. The material was whole blood, obtained in connection with sensitization to the hapten diphenylcyclopropenone (DPC). The chain is made from TRBV20-1 and TRBJ1-5, with an unclear D gene assignment. The nucleotide sequence is TGCAGTGCTAGGCAACTTTCGGGCGGCAATCAGCCCCAGCATTTT. This codes for CSARQLSGGNQPQHF.